A single sample is the source of the 30 T cell receptor beta chains below, sequenced in a study of T cell responses to AZD1222 COVID-19 vaccine. This table comes from immunoSEQ multiplex PCR, and its TCRdb copy is limited to in-frame clones, with some not included. The sample lists roughly 150,000 clones, about nine tenths occurring once. Sequencing used peripheral blood, obtained 28 days after the second AZD1222 dose. The receptors stem from an adult who received the AZD1222 COVID-19 vaccine.

V and J are TRBV6-6 and TRBJ2-7; D call uncertain. The CDR3 spans 12 residues. The germline V gene encodes CDR1 MNHNY and CDR2 SVGAGI (reference sequence). Trimming pared 3 bases from V and 4 bases from J, leaving 7 bases between. The CDR3 sequence: CASSYTPYEQYF. CDR3 DNA sequence: TGTGCCAGCAGTTATACACCTTACGAGCAGTACTTC.

This rearrangement joins TRBV30 to TRBJ2-1; TRBD2 agrees at 7 bases. The germline CDR1 and CDR2 sequences are GTSNPN and SVGIG (reference sequence). The CDR3 length is 14 residues. Trimming took 2 bases from V and 13 from J; bases not matched to a gene: 14. CDR3 sequence (DNA): TGTGCCTGGAGTCACAGGACTAGGTTAGTCGAACAGTTCTTC. Translation: CAWSHRTRLVEQFF.

This rearrangement joins TRBV18 to TRBJ1-1, with D tentatively TRBD1 (5 bases). V was trimmed by 0 bases and J by 7 bases, leaving 6 bases between them. The CDR3 has 12 amino acids. The germline V gene encodes CDR1 KGHSH and CDR2 LQKENI. The CDR3: CASSPPGGEAFF. CDR3 sequence (DNA): TGTGCCAGCTCACCACCCGGGGGTGAAGCTTTCTTT. Based on the CDR3 plus reference TRBV18 and TRBJ1-1, the full variable domain is NAGVMQNPRHLVRRRGQEARLRCSPMKGHSHVYWYRQLPEEGLKFMVYLQKENIIDESGMPKERFSAEFPKEGPSILRIQQVVRGDSAAYFCASSPPGGEAFFGQGTRLTVV.

CDR3 nucleotides: TGTGCCAGCAGCAAAGGACAGACCACAGATACGCAGTATTTT. As protein: CASSKGQTTDTQYF. The rearrangement links TRBV5-5 to TRBJ2-3; possibly TRBD1 for D (6 bases). Germline loops: CDR1 SGHKS, CDR2 YYEKEE (reference sequence). There are 14 residues in the CDR3. Trimming removed 4 bases at V and 2 bases at J, with 11 bases between.

The CDR3 spells CASSTYRDRGEAFF. The CDR3, as DNA: TGTGCCAGTAGTACTTACCGGGACAGAGGTGAAGCTTTCTTT. The chain couples TRBV19 to TRBJ1-1, with 7 nucleotides matching TRBD1. Germline V CDR1 and CDR2: LNHDA, SQIVND (reference sequence). Trimming at V came to 4 bases and at J to 7 bases, leaving 9 bases not matched to a gene. The CDR3 extends over 14 amino acids.

DNA of the CDR3: TGTGCCAGCAGTCCTCCCTCGCTACTAGCAGATACGCAGTATTTT. Its protein product is CASSPPSLLADTQYF. The chain recombines TRBV27 with TRBJ2-3, with a weak D call TRBD2 (5 bases). The V end was cut by 5 bases, the J end by 4 bases, with 16 bases between. The length of the CDR3 is 15 residues. The V gene's germline CDR1 is MNHEY and CDR2 SMNVEV (reference sequence).

J is TRBJ1-3 and V is TRBV24-1; maybe TRBD1 (6 bases). The V end was cut by 4 bases, the J end by 0 bases, with 9 bases between. The CDR3 length is 15 residues. Germline assignment: CDR1 KGHDR and CDR2 SFDVKD. CDR3 sequence (DNA): TGTGCCACCAGTGACAACAGGGACTCTGGAAACACCATATATTTT. Translated, it gives CATSDNRDSGNTIYF.

The gene calls are TRBV28 and TRBJ1-5, with TRBD1 matching over 7 bases. The germline CDR1 and CDR2 sequences are MDHEN and SYDVKM. V gave up 4 bases and J gave up 3 bases; unmatched junction bases: 6. The CDR3 spans 15 residues. CDR3: CASSSRTGPNQPQHF. CDR3 bases: TGTGCCAGCAGTTCTCGGACAGGCCCCAATCAGCCCCAGCATTTT.

The V call is TRBV7-9, the J call TRBJ2-3; D may be TRBD2 (5 bases). The germline V and J ends were trimmed by 5 bases and 0 bases, with 15 bases remaining between them. In germline, CDR1 is SEHNR, CDR2 FQNEAQ (reference sequence). The CDR3 spans 16 residues. Here the CDR3 DNA reads TGTGCCAGCAGCCGCAACCCACGGGGAAGCACAGATACGCAGTATTTT. Translation gives CASSRNPRGSTDTQYF.

The rearrangement joins TRBV28 to TRBJ1-1; TRBD1 matches 9 bases. Germline CDR1 is MDHEN and CDR2 is SYDVKM. J lost 4 bases, V lost 6 bases, and 6 bases had no gene match. This CDR3 contains 14 residues. The CDR3 loop is CASRPPTGGTEAFF. CDR3 bases: TGTGCCAGCAGACCACCGACAGGGGGCACTGAAGCTTTCTTT.

The chain couples TRBV6-5 to TRBJ1-3; D is undetermined. The V gene's germline CDR1 is MNHEY and CDR2 SVGAGI. The CDR3 length is 15 residues. V was clipped by 0 bases and J by 4 bases, with 10 bases between them. For the CDR3, the DNA is TGTGCCAGCAGTTACTCAGGCCTCGGCGGAAACACCATATATTTT. Protein: CASSYSGLGGNTIYF.

The V gene is TRBV19, the J gene TRBJ1-2; a weak D match, TRBD1 (5 bases). V shed 1 base and J shed 6 bases, with 21 bases lying between them. CDR3 size: 17 residues. The germline CDR1 and CDR2 sequences are LNHDA and SQIVND (reference sequence). The CDR3 region has the DNA TGTGCCAGTAGTATAGTGGGCAGGGCCCCGACAATCCATGGCTACACCTTC. It is translated as CASSIVGRAPTIHGYTF.

V gene TRBV6-5 combines with J gene TRBJ2-1; D perhaps matches TRBD2 (6 bases). CDR3 length: 13 residues. Looked up from germline, CDR1 is MNHEY and CDR2 is SVGAGI. Trimming cost V 6 bases and J 9 bases, with 15 bases left between them. The CDR3 sequence: CASSYDSAGEQFF. DNA of the CDR3: TGTGCCAGCAGCTACGACTCAGCGGGTGAGCAGTTCTTC.

This chain connects TRBV24-1 to TRBJ2-7; either TRBD1 or TRBD2 may fit D (5 bases each). V lost 4 bases to trimming and J lost 1 base, with 10 bases between them. Germline V gene data show CDR1 as KGHDR and CDR2 as SFDVKD. The CDR3 has 14 residues. CDR3 DNA: TGTGCCACCAGTGACCGGGACCGGTCCTACGAGCAGTACTTC. Translating gives CATSDRDRSYEQYF.

The V gene is TRBV6-2 or TRBV6-3, the J gene TRBJ1-5; TRBD1 aligns across 8 bases. Germline V gene data show CDR1 as MNHEY and CDR2 as SVGEGT. With V trimmed by 4 bases and J by 7 bases, 9 bases remained unmatched. This CDR3 has 15 amino acids. The CDR3 bases are TGTGCCAGCAGTTGGAGGACAGGGTCAGGGCAGCCCCAGCATTTT. This codes for CASSWRTGSGQPQHF.

The V gene is TRBV11-1, the J gene TRBJ2-7; 7 nucleotides match TRBD2. Germline V lookup: CDR1 SGHAT, CDR2 FQDESV (reference sequence). V dropped 4 bases and J dropped 0; count of bases not matched to a gene: 6. This CDR3 region has 15 residues. The CDR3 loop reads CASSYLGTISYEQYF. The DNA for the CDR3 is TGTGCCAGCAGCTACCTCGGGACTATCTCCTACGAGCAGTACTTC.

The rearrangement links TRBV7-2 to TRBJ1-1, with no clear D. The CDR3 totals 13 residues. Trimming removed 4 bases from V and 7 bases from J, with 13 bases in between. Germline assignment: CDR1 SGHTA and CDR2 FQGNSA. CDR3 nucleotide sequence: TGTGCCAGCAGCTCCCCGTTTACCCTTGAAGCTTTCTTT. It is translated as CASSSPFTLEAFF.

This chain connects TRBV5-4 to TRBJ2-5, with 10 bases matching TRBD2. This CDR3 has 17 residues. V shed 0 bases and J 4 bases; nucleotides not matched to a gene: 9. Germline V gene data show CDR1 as SGHNT and CDR2 as YYREEE (reference sequence). In DNA form, the CDR3 reads TGTGCCAGCAGCTTGGGGTCTAGCGGGAGAACGGGAGAGACCCAGTACTTC. This codes for CASSLGSSGRTGETQYF. Full variable domain (outside the CDR3, taken from reference TRBV5-4 and TRBJ2-5): ETGVTQSPTHLIKTRGQQVTLRCSSQSGHNTVSWYQQALGQGPQFIFQYYREEENGRGNFPPRFSGLQFPNYSSELNVNALELDDSALYLCASSLGSSGRTGETQYFGPGTRLLVL.

This sequence joins TRBV3-1 (or the pseudogene TRBV3-2) and TRBJ1-1, with D possibly being TRBD1 (6 bases). Germline assignment: CDR1 LGHDT and CDR2 YNNKEL (reference sequence). The ends were cut back, 1 base at V and 11 bases at J, with 14 bases in the middle. The length of the CDR3 is 13 residues. The CDR3 is CASSQVAGTLAFF. In DNA form, the CDR3 reads TGTGCCAGCAGCCAAGTGGCAGGGACATTGGCTTTCTTT.

The genes are TRBV4-3 and TRBJ2-2; TRBD1 is a possible D gene (6 bases). This CDR3 is built from 16 residues. Trimming removed 0 bases from V and 2 bases from J, with 10 bases in between. Germline CDR1 LGHNA, CDR2 YSLEER. CDR3 protein: CASSQDLTGNTGELFF. CDR3 DNA: TGCGCCAGCAGCCAAGATTTGACAGGAAACACCGGGGAGCTGTTTTTT.

The CDR3 DNA reads as TGTGCCAGCAGTCTATTAACAGGGGACGAATCACCCCTCCACTTT. It encodes CASSLLTGDESPLHF. The rearrangement joins TRBV28 to TRBJ1-6, with 7 bases matching TRBD1. Germline-derived CDR1 and CDR2 are MDHEN and SYDVKM. Trimming at V came to 5 bases and at J to 10 bases, leaving 11 bases not matched to a gene. The CDR3 spans 15 residues.

CDR3 coding DNA: TGTGCCAGCAGAAGAGAAGGTCTCACCGGGGAGCTGTTTTTT. This sequence encodes CASRREGLTGELFF. The chain carries TRBV27 and TRBJ2-2; D remains ambiguous. Trimming took off 6 bases at V and 4 bases at J, with 12 bases between the two ends. There are 14 residues in the CDR3. Germline lookup yields CDR1 MNHEY and CDR2 SMNVEV (reference sequence).

The V gene is TRBV9, the J gene TRBJ2-1, with 7 nucleotides matching TRBD2. The CDR3 is 15 residues long. V was pared by 0 bases and J by 6 bases, with 6 bases of the junction left unmatched. CDR1 and CDR2 (germline): SGDLS, YYNGEE. The CDR3 DNA reads as TGTGCCAGCAGCGTAGTAGCTAGCGGCCTCAATGAGCAGTTCTTC. It codes for CASSVVASGLNEQFF.

This rearrangement joins TRBV10-3 to TRBJ2-1; 10 positions match TRBD2. V shed 5 bases and J 7 bases; nucleotides not matched to a gene: 8. The germline CDR1 and CDR2 sequences are ENHRY and SYGVKD. This CDR3 has 15 amino acids. The CDR3 nucleotides are TGTGCCATCAGTAGGTTGAGCGGGGGGGAGAATGAGCAGTTCTTC. Translation: CAISRLSGGENEQFF.

V usage is TRBV7-2 and J usage is TRBJ1-5; D perhaps matches TRBD1 (5 bases). This CDR3 spans 14 amino acids. V was shortened by 1 base and J by 5 bases, with 9 bases between the two germline ends. Per germline, CDR1 SGHTA and CDR2 FQGNSA. The CDR3, as DNA: TGTGCCAGCAGCTTAGGGCAGGGACATCAGCCCCAGCATTTT. This encodes CASSLGQGHQPQHF.

This clone showed up just once. This rearrangement joins TRBV19 to TRBJ2-3; 8 nucleotides match TRBD1. Germline values: CDR1 LNHDA, CDR2 SQIVND (reference sequence). Trimming removed 7 bases from V and 4 bases from J; junction bases left unmatched: 10. The CDR3 spans 15 residues. The CDR3 sequence: CASNRQGSAPDTQYF. DNA of the CDR3: TGTGCCAGTAACCGACAGGGGTCCGCCCCAGATACGCAGTATTTT.

The chain combines TRBV19 with TRBJ1-4, with D possibly TRBD1 on 5 matching bases. In germline, CDR1 is LNHDA, CDR2 SQIVND (reference sequence). CDR3 length equals 15 residues. Deletions cut 4 bases from V and 12 bases from J, with 21 bases between. This chain's CDR3 is CASSNTGTDAAELFF. The CDR3 DNA is TGTGCCAGTAGTAACACCGGGACGGACGCCGCGGAACTGTTTTTT.

The genes are TRBV28 and TRBJ2-4, with D tentatively TRBD1 or TRBD2 (5 bases each). The CDR3 covers 15 residues. V lost 5 bases, J lost 0 bases, and 11 bases lay in between. In germline, CDR1 is MDHEN, CDR2 SYDVKM. The CDR3 protein is CASSALGVAKNIQYF. The CDR3, as DNA: TGTGCCAGCAGTGCCCTGGGGGTAGCCAAAAACATTCAGTACTTC.

This chain joins TRBV28 and TRBJ1-4, with 9 bases that match TRBD1. The J segment lost 5 bases and the V segment lost 6 bases, leaving 7 bases of the junction unmatched. CDR1 is MDHEN, CDR2 SYDVKM, per germline. This CDR3 contains 15 residues. In DNA form, the CDR3 reads TGTGCCAGCAGGCTGCCGGGACAGGGAAATGAAAAACTGTTTTTT. This translates into CASRLPGQGNEKLFF.

V gene TRBV5-5 combines with J gene TRBJ1-1; D unresolved. The CDR3 has 16 residues. Trimming shortened V by 5 bases and J by 4 bases, and 21 bases separated the two germline ends. CDR1 is SGHKS, CDR2 YYEKEE, per germline (reference sequence). CDR3 sequence reads: CASSLGLGSKSTEAFF. CDR3 coding DNA: TGTGCCAGCAGTCTAGGGCTGGGGAGTAAGAGCACTGAAGCTTTCTTT.